This TCR beta chain was obtained from a study of blood T cells in healthy people across ages. V was pared by 5 bases and J by 0 bases, with 9 bases of the junction left unmatched. CDR3 size: 17 residues. The germline V gene has CDR1 SGHTA and CDR2 FQGNSA. Many counts were recorded for this clonotype. A second PCR of roughly 6 to 12 cycles used a sample-barcoded 5' primer and a J-beta primer mix. TCRdb re-derived calls from the 5' RACE reads in MiXCR, one entry per CDR3 protein. This sample has fewer than 800,000 distinct CDR3 sequences, with about 34% found just once. Sample: blood. The rearrangement links TRBV7-2 to TRBJ1-2, with 10 bases that match TRBD1. The source is an elderly woman in good health. The chain's CDR3 is CASSKRTGGVANYGYTF. The CDR3 bases are TGTGCCAGCAGCAAAAGGACAGGGGGGGTCGCTAACTATGGCTACACCTTC.